Below, one TCR beta chain is given with its context. Cohorts were based on clinical histories the participants reported. Among Cohort 3 donors, those recovered had two negative PCRs, clearance, or symptom resolution. This specimen belongs to a study of blood T cell repertoires in COVID-19. Turning to the study itself: PBMCs, B-cell-depleted T cells, or T cells were the source of the cDNA or gDNA that made up the material.

Germline trimming cut 1 base from V and 0 bases from J; bases unmatched to any gene: 3. The CDR3 runs to 16 residues. Germline V gene lookup returns CDR1 SGHTA and CDR2 FQGNSA. As handled by the study authors: Estimated nucleated cell counts came from reference gene primer amplification. The method was immunoSEQ multiplex PCR; TCRdb's version includes in-frame clones alone and lacks a portion of them. That table supplies the V and J calls and clone size; D and trimming were determined from the DNA. The sample lists 350,000 to 450,000 clones; 85% to 90% were seen once. The TCR originated in a woman between 25 and 40 years old who had recovered from COVID-19. The rearrangement joins TRBV7-2 to TRBJ2-4; 7 bases line up with TRBD1. Sequencing was performed on PBMCs or T cells enriched from blood (not recorded which). Here the CDR3 DNA reads TGTGCCAGCAGCTTAGTTACAGGGGCAGCCAAAAACATTCAGTACTTC. Amino acid sequence: CASSLVTGAAKNIQYF.